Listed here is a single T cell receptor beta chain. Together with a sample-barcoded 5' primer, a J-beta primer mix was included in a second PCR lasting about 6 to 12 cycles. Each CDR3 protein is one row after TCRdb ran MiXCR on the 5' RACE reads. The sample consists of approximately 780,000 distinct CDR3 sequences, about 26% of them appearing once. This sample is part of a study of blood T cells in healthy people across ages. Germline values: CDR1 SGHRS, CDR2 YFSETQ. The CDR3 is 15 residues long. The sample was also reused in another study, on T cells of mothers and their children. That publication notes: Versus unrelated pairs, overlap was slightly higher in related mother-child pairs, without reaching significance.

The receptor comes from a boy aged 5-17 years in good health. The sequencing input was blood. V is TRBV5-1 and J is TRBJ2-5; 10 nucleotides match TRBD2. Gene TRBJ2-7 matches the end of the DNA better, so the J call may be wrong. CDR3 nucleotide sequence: TGCGCCAGCAGCGGCGGGACTAGCGCTACCTACGAGCAGTACTTC. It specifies CASSGGTSATYEQYF.